Sequencing of this T cell receptor (beta chain) was carried out in a study of blood T cell repertoires in COVID-19. For the study at large: Collection of acute and convalescent COVID-19 samples took place in the United States, Italy and Spain.

The CDR3 runs to 15 residues. Per germline, CDR1 MRHNA and CDR2 SNTAGT. The V and J ends lost 5 bases and 7 bases, in that order; junction bases with no gene match: 7. This clone was found a few times. TCRdb's table, derived via immunoSEQ multiplex PCR, lists solely in-frame clones and lacks some. The sample records under 300,000 clones, about four fifths being singletons. The sample comprised PBMCs or T cells enriched from blood (not recorded which). This TCR came from a man aged 45 to 65 who had recovered from COVID-19. The chain links TRBV6-4 to TRBJ2-1; 11 positions match TRBD1. CDR3 amino acids: CASSNGQGARNEQFF. The CDR3 nucleotides read TGTGCCAGCAGTAACGGACAGGGGGCTAGGAATGAGCAGTTCTTC.